The 23 T cell receptor beta chains presented below share a single source sample, sequenced in a study of T-cell reconstitution after alpha-beta-depleted transplantation in children. Library preparation (for TCRbeta) was performed with unique molecular identifiers. MiXCR was run by TCRdb on the PCR reads, yielding one entry per CDR3 protein. The table includes a few hundred thousand distinct CDR3 sequences, 24% detected once. Sample: PBMCs, mostly from graft donor cells, taken 360 days after TCRalphabeta/CD19-depleted stem cell transplant. The source of these receptors is a female patient aged 2-10 years who had a stem cell transplant for congenital amegakaryocytic thrombocytopenia, so the T cells may come from the graft donor.

The chain has TRBV7-6 and TRBJ2-1, with a weak D call TRBD2 (6 bases). This CDR3 has 16 amino acids. V was shortened by 1 base and J by 4 bases, with 14 bases between the two germline ends. Germline V lookup: CDR1 SGHVS, CDR2 FNYEAQ. The CDR3 nucleotides are TGTGCCAGCAGCTTAGAGTGGTCGGGACTTTACAATGAGCAGTTCTTC. Protein product: CASSLEWSGLYNEQFF. The whole variable domain, filled in from reference TRBV7-6 and TRBJ2-1, reads GAGVSQSPRYKVTKRGQDVALRCDPISGHVSLYWYRQALGQGPEFLTYFNYEAQQDKSGLPNDRFSAERPEGSISTLTIQRTEQRDSAMYRCASSLEWSGLYNEQFFGPGTRLTVL.

There are a few counts of this clonotype. J is TRBJ1-1 and V is TRBV12-3 or TRBV12-4; D possibly corresponds to TRBD1 (6 bases). This CDR3 has 16 residues. V was cut by 7 bases and J by 0 bases, with 18 bases left in between. CDR3 bases: TGTGCCAGCAATATACGGGGGCCTACCATGAACACTGAAGCTTTCTTT. Amino acids: CASNIRGPTMNTEAFF.

There are a few counts of this clonotype. V is TRBV12-3 or TRBV12-4 and J is TRBJ1-6; D possibly corresponds to TRBD1 (6 bases). Trimming took off 5 bases at V and 10 bases at J, with 15 bases between the two ends. CDR3 length: 14 residues. CDR3 nucleotide sequence: TGTGCCAGCAGTCAACAGGGTTGGGGCTCACCCCTCCACTTT. Protein sequence: CASSQQGWGSPLHF.

Many counts were recorded for this clonotype. The V and J genes are TRBV12-3 or TRBV12-4 and TRBJ2-2; D remains ambiguous. The CDR3 contains 12 residues. Trimming shortened V by 7 bases and J by 4 bases, and 7 bases separated the two germline ends. CDR3 in amino acids: CASTRITGELFF. The CDR3, as DNA: TGTGCCAGCACTCGTATCACCGGGGAGCTGTTTTTT.

This clonotype was counted only a few times. The chain has TRBV20-1 and TRBJ1-1, with TRBD1 as a possible D gene (6 bases). Trimming took off 6 bases at V and 4 bases at J, with 12 bases between the two ends. Germline CDR1 DFQATT, CDR2 SNEGSKA (reference sequence). The CDR3 runs to 12 residues. The CDR3 loop is CSALRGGTEAFF. Here the CDR3 DNA reads TGCAGTGCCCTTAGGGGGGGCACTGAAGCTTTCTTT.

The chain recombines TRBV2 with TRBJ2-2; 13 bases map to TRBD2. The V gene's germline CDR1 is SNHLY and CDR2 FYNNEI. This CDR3 has 15 amino acids. V was clipped by 7 bases and J by 4 bases; unmatched bases: 3. CDR3 protein: CASKGLAGVTGELFF. DNA of the CDR3: TGTGCCAGCAAAGGACTAGCGGGAGTCACCGGGGAGCTGTTTTTT.

The V gene is TRBV27, the J gene TRBJ2-3; 10 nucleotides align to TRBD2. The J segment lost 0 bases and the V segment lost 2 bases, leaving 5 bases of the junction unmatched. The CDR3 is 17 amino acids. In germline, CDR1 is MNHEY, CDR2 SMNVEV (reference sequence). For the CDR3, the DNA is TGTGCCAGCAGTTTAAGCCTAGCGGGGGCCAGCACAGATACGCAGTATTTT. It specifies CASSLSLAGASTDTQYF.

This clonotype came up many times. The chain is built from TRBV4-2 and TRBJ2-3, with TRBD2 identical over 10 bases. The germline CDR1 and CDR2 sequences are LGHNA and YNFKEQ. The CDR3 runs to 16 residues. J gave up 4 bases and V 3 bases, and 7 bases lay outside the gene matches. The CDR3 region is CASSQPGLAFPDTQYF. CDR3 in DNA: TGTGCCAGCAGCCAGCCGGGACTAGCGTTTCCAGATACGCAGTATTTT.

This CDR3 reads CASRATSLRYEQYF. CDR3 bases: TGTGCCAGCAGGGCGACTAGTCTTCGGTACGAGCAGTACTTC. V usage is TRBV2 and J usage is TRBJ2-7, with D possibly TRBD2 on 6 matching bases. In germline, CDR1 is SNHLY, CDR2 FYNNEI. The CDR3 is 14 amino acids. Trimming removed 6 bases from V and 4 bases from J, with 16 bases in between.

This clonotype was counted between two and nine times. The CDR3 DNA follows: TGTGCCAGCAGCCCCGTTAGGGCGCAGGGACCTGGAAACACCATATATTTT. It is translated as CASSPVRAQGPGNTIYF. The V call is TRBV28, the J call TRBJ1-3; possible D gene TRBD1, 5 bases. This CDR3 comprises 17 residues. V was pared by 6 bases and J by 2 bases, with 20 bases between. CDR1 and CDR2 (germline): MDHEN, SYDVKM.

The chain couples TRBV15 to TRBJ2-3; D might be TRBD2 (5 bases). V gave up 3 bases and J gave up 5 bases, with 12 bases separating them. CDR1 and CDR2 from the germline V gene are LNHNV and YYDKDF (reference sequence). The CDR3 is made up of 14 amino acids. As DNA, the CDR3 is TGTGCCACCAGCAGTGGAGGTAAACGAGATACGCAGTATTTT. It encodes CATSSGGKRDTQYF. The complete variable domain, with remaining parts taken from reference TRBV15 and TRBJ2-3, reads DAMVIQNPRYQVTQFGKPVTLSCSQTLNHNVMYWYQQKSSQAPKLLFHYYDKDFNNEADTPDNFQSRRPNTSFCFLDIRSPGLGDTAMYLCATSSGGKRDTQYFGPGTRLTVL.

The chain uses TRBV6-1 and TRBJ2-2; 10 bases align to TRBD1. The CDR3 is 13 amino acids. V was pared by 7 bases and J by 6 bases, with 2 bases of the junction left unmatched. The germline V gene has CDR1 MNHNS and CDR2 SASEGT. The CDR3 DNA reads TGTGCCAGCAATGGACAGGGGGCCGGGGAGCTGTTTTTT. Protein sequence: CASNGQGAGELFF.

V and J are TRBV7-2 and TRBJ2-7; perhaps TRBD2 as D (6 bases). Trimming shortened V by 2 bases and J by 3 bases, and 11 bases separated the two germline ends. The CDR3 runs to 14 residues. CDR1 is SGHTA, CDR2 FQGNSA, per germline. The CDR3 protein is CASSLYFSGYEQYF. The CDR3 coding sequence is TGTGCCAGCAGCTTATACTTTAGCGGCTACGAGCAGTACTTC.

In DNA, the CDR3 is TGTGCCAGCCGGGCCCTGAGTCGGTACACTGAAGCTTTCTTT. Amino acid sequence: CASRALSRYTEAFF. The V gene is TRBV27, the J gene TRBJ1-1; D gene unclear. The CDR3 runs 14 residues. CDR1 and CDR2 (germline): MNHEY, SMNVEV (reference sequence). V was pared by 8 bases and J by 3 bases, with 16 bases between.

This clonotype was observed at least ten times. The genes are TRBV4-3 and TRBJ1-1; TRBD1 agrees at 7 bases. V lost 4 bases, J lost 3 bases, and 5 bases stayed unmatched. The CDR3 has 14 residues. CDR1 is LGHNA, CDR2 YSLEER, per germline. CDR3 DNA: TGCGCCAGCAGCCCGACAGGGCCTGACACTGAAGCTTTCTTT. Protein product: CASSPTGPDTEAFF.

This clonotype was seen only a few times. The J gene is TRBJ1-1, the V gene TRBV20-1, with a possible D match to TRBD1 (6 bases). Between the trimmed V and J ends, which lost 4 bases and 1 base, there was a span of 16 bases. The CDR3 runs to 15 residues. Germline V lookup: CDR1 DFQATT, CDR2 SNEGSKA (reference sequence). The DNA of the CDR3 is TGCAGTGCTAAACTCCTCGGCAGGGGGAACACTGAAGCTTTCTTT. It translates to CSAKLLGRGNTEAFF.

The table lists this clonotype with a few counts. The chain uses TRBV6-5 and TRBJ1-1; no clear D gene. This CDR3 contains 15 residues. Trimming stripped 2 bases from V and 0 bases from J, with 10 bases between. Germline V gene data show CDR1 as MNHEY and CDR2 as SVGAGI. The CDR3 loop reads CASSYGSAMNTEAFF. CDR3 nucleotides: TGTGCCAGCAGTTACGGATCCGCTATGAACACTGAAGCTTTCTTT.

The rearrangement links TRBV2 to TRBJ1-2; possible D gene TRBD1, 5 bases. Germline V gene data show CDR1 as SNHLY and CDR2 as FYNNEI. This CDR3 is built from 15 residues. The V gene lost 3 bases and the J gene lost 4 bases, with 15 bases spanning the gap. In DNA, the CDR3 is TGTGCCAGCAGTGATTTTGGAGGGACCATCTATGGCTACACCTTC. Protein product: CASSDFGGTIYGYTF.

The chain is built from TRBV20-1 and TRBJ2-1; 15 bases align to TRBD2. J gave up 3 bases and V 7 bases, and 7 bases lay outside the gene matches. From germline, CDR1 is DFQATT and CDR2 SNEGSKA (reference sequence). The CDR3 runs to 16 residues. CDR3 region: CSVRGTSGRNYNEQFF. CDR3 DNA: TGCAGTGTTCGAGGGACTAGCGGGAGGAACTACAATGAGCAGTTCTTC.

This clonotype was observed at least ten times. This chain connects TRBV6-2 or TRBV6-3 to TRBJ2-7, with 11 bases that match TRBD2. The CDR3 is 14 amino acids. Germline V gene data show CDR1 as MNHEY and CDR2 as SVGEGT. V trimming: 6 bases; J trimming: 4 bases; junction bases outside the gene matches: 5. CDR3 loop: CASSKLAGAYEQYF. In DNA form, the CDR3 reads TGTGCCAGCAGCAAACTAGCGGGAGCGTACGAGCAGTACTTC.

Ten or more counts support this clonotype. The V and J genes are TRBV7-2 and TRBJ1-5, with 8 bases aligning to TRBD1. Germline V gene lookup returns CDR1 SGHTA and CDR2 FQGNSA. This CDR3 is built from 15 residues. V was pared by 0 bases and J by 7 bases, with 5 bases of the junction left unmatched. The CDR3 sequence: CASSLAAGGGQPQHF. The DNA of the CDR3 is TGTGCCAGCAGCTTAGCGGCAGGGGGCGGACAGCCCCAGCATTTT.

This clonotype was counted between two and nine times. The genes are TRBV5-5 and TRBJ1-5; D perhaps matches TRBD1 (5 bases). Germline CDR1 SGHKS, CDR2 YYEKEE (reference sequence). V dropped 4 bases and J dropped 4 bases, with 9 bases sitting between them. CDR3 length: 13 amino acids. The CDR3 nucleotides are TGTGCCAGCAGCGGGGCATGGAATCAGCCCCAGCATTTT. It specifies CASSGAWNQPQHF.

This clonotype was counted at least ten times. V and J are TRBV12-3 or TRBV12-4 and TRBJ2-5; D not certain. Trimming pared 6 bases from V and 0 bases from J, leaving 2 bases between. The CDR3 runs 11 residues. CDR3 in DNA: TGTGCCAGCAGCTACCAAGAGACCCAGTACTTC. It translates to CASSYQETQYF.